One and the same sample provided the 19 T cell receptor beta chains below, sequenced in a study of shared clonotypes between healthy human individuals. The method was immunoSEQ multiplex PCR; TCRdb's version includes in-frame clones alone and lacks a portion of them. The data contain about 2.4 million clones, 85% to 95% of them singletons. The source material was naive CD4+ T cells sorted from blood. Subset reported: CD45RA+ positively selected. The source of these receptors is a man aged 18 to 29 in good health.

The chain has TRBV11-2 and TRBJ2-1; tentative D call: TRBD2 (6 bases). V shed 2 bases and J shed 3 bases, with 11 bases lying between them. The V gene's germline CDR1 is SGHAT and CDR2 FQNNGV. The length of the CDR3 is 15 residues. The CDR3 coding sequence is TGTGCCAGCAGCTTAATGGACGGGGGCTACAATGAGCAGTTCTTC. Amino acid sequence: CASSLMDGGYNEQFF.

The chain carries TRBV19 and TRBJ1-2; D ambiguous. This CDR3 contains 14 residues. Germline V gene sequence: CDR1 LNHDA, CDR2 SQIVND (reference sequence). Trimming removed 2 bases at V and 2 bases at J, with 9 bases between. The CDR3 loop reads CASSIYKNNYGYTF. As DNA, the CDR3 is TGTGCCAGTAGTATATATAAGAACAACTATGGCTACACCTTC.

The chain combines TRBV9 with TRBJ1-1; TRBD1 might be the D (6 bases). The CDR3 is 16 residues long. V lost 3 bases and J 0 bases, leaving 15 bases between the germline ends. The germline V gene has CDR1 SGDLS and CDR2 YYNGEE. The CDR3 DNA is TGTGCCAGCAGCGGTCACCTGGGGGGCGTGAACACTGAAGCTTTCTTT. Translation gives CASSGHLGGVNTEAFF.

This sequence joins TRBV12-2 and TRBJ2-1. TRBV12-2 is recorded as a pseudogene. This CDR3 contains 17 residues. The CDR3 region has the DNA TGTGCAAGTCGCTTAGTAATCTTTCTACCGGACGGGAATGAGCAGTTCTTC. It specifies CASRLVIFLPDGNEQFF.

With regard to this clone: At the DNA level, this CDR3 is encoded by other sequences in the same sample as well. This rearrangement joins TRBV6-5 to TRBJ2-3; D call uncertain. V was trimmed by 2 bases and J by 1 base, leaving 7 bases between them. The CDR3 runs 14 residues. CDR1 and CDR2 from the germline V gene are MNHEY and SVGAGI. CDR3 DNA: TGTGCCAGCAGTTACGGTGGCCGCACAGATACGCAGTATTTT. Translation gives CASSYGGRTDTQYF.

The CDR3 reads CASSEGARYEQYF. CDR3 in DNA: TGTGCCAGCAGTGAGGGGGCTCGATACGAGCAGTACTTC. The rearrangement links TRBV6-5 to TRBJ2-7; 7 positions match TRBD1. Germline V gene data show CDR1 as MNHEY and CDR2 as SVGAGI. V was pared by 5 bases and J by 4 bases, with 5 bases of the junction left unmatched. The CDR3 runs to 13 residues.

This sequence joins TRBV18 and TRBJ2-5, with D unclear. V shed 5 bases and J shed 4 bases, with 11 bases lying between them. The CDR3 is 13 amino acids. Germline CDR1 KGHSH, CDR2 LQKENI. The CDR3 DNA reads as TGTGCCAGCTCAATGGTACTCGGAGAGACCCAGTACTTC. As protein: CASSMVLGETQYF.

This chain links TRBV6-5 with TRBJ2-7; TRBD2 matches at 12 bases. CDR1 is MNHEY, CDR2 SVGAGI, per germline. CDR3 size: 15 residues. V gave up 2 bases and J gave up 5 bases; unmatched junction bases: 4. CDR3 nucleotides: TGTGCCAGCAGTTACCAGGGACTAGCGGGTAACGAGCAGTACTTC. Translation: CASSYQGLAGNEQYF.

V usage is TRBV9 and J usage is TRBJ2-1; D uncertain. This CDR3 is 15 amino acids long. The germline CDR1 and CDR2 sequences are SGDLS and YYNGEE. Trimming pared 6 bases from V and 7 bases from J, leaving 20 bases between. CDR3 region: CASTFASSPNNEQFF. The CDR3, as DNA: TGTGCCAGCACCTTCGCCAGCTCCCCAAATAATGAGCAGTTCTTC.

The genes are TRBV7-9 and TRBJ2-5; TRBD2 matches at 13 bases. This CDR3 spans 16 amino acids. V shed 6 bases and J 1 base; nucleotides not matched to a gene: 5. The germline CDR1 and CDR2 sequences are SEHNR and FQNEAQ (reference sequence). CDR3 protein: CASSTRLAGGQETQYF. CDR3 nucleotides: TGTGCCAGCAGTACGAGACTAGCGGGGGGCCAAGAGACCCAGTACTTC.

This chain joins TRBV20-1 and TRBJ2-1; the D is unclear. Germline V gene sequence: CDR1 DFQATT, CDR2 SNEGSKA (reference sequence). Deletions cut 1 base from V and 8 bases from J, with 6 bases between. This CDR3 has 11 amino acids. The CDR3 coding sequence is TGCAGTGCTAGAGGTGGCGATGAGCAGTTCTTC. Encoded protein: CSARGGDEQFF.

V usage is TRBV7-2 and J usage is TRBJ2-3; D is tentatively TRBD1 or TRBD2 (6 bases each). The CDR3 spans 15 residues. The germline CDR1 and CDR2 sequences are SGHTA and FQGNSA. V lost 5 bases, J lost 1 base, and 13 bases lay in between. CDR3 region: CASSRKGGGTDTQYF. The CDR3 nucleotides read TGTGCCAGCAGCCGCAAGGGGGGAGGCACAGATACGCAGTATTTT.

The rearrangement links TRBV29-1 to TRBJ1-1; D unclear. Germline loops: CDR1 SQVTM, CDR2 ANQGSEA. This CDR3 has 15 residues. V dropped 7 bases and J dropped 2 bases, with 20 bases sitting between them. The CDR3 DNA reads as TGCAGCGCGAAATTGGACGCAAGCCCCAACACTGAAGCTTTCTTT. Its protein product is CSAKLDASPNTEAFF. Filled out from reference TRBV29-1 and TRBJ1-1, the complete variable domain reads SAVISQKPSRDICQRGTSLTIQCQVDSQVTMMFWYRQQPGQSLTLIATANQGSEATYESGFVIDKFPISRPNLTFSTLTVSNMSPEDSSIYLCSAKLDASPNTEAFFGQGTRLTVV.

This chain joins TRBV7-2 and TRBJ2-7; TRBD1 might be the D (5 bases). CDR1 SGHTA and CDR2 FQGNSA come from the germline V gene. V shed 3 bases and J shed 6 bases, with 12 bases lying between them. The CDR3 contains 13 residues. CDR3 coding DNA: TGTGCCAGCAGCTTGTCTGGGGCCCCCGAGCAGTACTTC. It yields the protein CASSLSGAPEQYF.

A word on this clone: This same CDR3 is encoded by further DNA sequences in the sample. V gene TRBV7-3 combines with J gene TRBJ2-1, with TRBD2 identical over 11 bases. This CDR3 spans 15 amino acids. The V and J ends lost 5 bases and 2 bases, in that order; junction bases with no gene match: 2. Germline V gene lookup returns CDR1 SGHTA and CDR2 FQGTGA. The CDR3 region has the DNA TGTGCCAGCAGCCCGACTAGCGGGGCCTACAATGAGCAGTTCTTC. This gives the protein CASSPTSGAYNEQFF.

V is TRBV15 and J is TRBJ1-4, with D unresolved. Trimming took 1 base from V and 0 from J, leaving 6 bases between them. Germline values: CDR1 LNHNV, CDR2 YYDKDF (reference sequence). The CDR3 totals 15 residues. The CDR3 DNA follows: TGTGCCACCAGCAGAGGGCCTGCAACTAATGAAAAACTGTTTTTT. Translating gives CATSRGPATNEKLFF.

The CDR3 DNA reads TGTGCCAGTAGTCAAAGTCCATGGGAAGTCAATCAGCCCCAGCATTTT. Translating it yields CASSQSPWEVNQPQHF. This chain connects TRBV19 to TRBJ1-5, with D unresolved. The CDR3 is 16 amino acids. V was cut by 5 bases and J by 3 bases, with 17 bases left in between. Germline V gene lookup returns CDR1 LNHDA and CDR2 SQIVND (reference sequence).

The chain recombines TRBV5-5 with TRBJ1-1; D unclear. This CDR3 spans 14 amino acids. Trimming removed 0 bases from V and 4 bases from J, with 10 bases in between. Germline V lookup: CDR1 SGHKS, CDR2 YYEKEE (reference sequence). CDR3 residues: CASSLDPLGTEAFF. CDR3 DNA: TGTGCCAGCAGCTTGGATCCATTAGGCACTGAAGCTTTCTTT.

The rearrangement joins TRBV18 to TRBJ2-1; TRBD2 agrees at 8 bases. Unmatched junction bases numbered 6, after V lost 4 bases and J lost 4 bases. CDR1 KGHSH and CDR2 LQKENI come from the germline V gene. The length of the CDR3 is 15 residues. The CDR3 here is CASSLSGTRYNEQFF. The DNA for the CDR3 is TGTGCCAGCTCACTATCTGGGACTAGGTACAATGAGCAGTTCTTC.